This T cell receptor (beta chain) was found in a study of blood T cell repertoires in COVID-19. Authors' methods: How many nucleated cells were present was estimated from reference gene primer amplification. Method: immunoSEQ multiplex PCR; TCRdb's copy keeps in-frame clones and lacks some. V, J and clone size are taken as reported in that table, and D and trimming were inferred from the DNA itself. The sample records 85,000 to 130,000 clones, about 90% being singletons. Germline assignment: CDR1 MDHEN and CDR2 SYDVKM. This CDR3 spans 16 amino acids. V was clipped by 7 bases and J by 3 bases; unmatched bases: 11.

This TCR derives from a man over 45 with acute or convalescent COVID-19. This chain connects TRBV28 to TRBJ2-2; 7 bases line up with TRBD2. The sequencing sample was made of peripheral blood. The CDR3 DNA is TGTGCCAGCACTACGGGAGGCGGGCAGCACACCGGGGAGCTGTTTTTT. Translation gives CASTTGGGQHTGELFF.